This T cell receptor (beta chain) is from a study of blood T cell repertoires in COVID-19. Study context: Both acute and convalescent COVID-19 samples were obtained from the United States, Italy and Spain. The analysed material was cDNA or gDNA that came from T cells, B-cell-depleted T cells, or PBMCs.

Original handling: It was from reference gene primer amplification that nucleated cell counts were estimated. Assay used: immunoSEQ multiplex PCR; TCRdb lists only in-frame clones, some missing. V, J and clone size are those of that table, while D and trimming were read from the DNA. This repertoire shows 35,000 to 45,000 clones, around 90% found once; its top ten account for around 5.1%. CDR3 length: 11 amino acids. The V end was cut by 6 bases, the J end by 7 bases, with 9 bases between. The V gene's germline CDR1 is MNHEY and CDR2 SVGAGI. This clone is a singleton in its sample. V gene TRBV6-5 combines with J gene TRBJ1-1, with D maybe TRBD1 (5 bases). The receptor comes from a woman aged 80 or older with acute or convalescent COVID-19. The material sequenced was peripheral blood. This CDR3 reads CASSLTDEAFF. The CDR3 DNA sequence: TGTGCCAGCAGCCTGACAGATGAAGCTTTCTTT.